One and the same sample provided the 24 T cell receptor beta chains below, sequenced in a study of blood T cells in healthy people across ages. Alongside a J-beta primer mix, a sample-barcoded 5' primer served in a second PCR lasting about 7 to 12 cycles. One entry per CDR3 protein, called by TCRdb with MiXCR from the 5' RACE reads. This sample carries 1,800,000 or so distinct CDR3 sequences, roughly two fifths of them seen once, and the ten largest clones take roughly 23%. The source material was blood. These receptors all stem from a human donor in good health.

A single count supports this clonotype. The chain uses TRBV6-1 and TRBJ1-1, with unresolved D. Trimming took 7 bases from V and 6 from J, leaving 12 bases between them. Germline V CDR1 and CDR2: MNHNS, SASEGT. This CDR3 region has 12 residues. The CDR3 bases are TGTGCCAGCATCAACGGGAGAGCTGAAGCTTTCTTT. As protein: CASINGRAEAFF.

This clonotype was seen ten or more times. V is TRBV29-1 and J is TRBJ2-5, with D perhaps matching TRBD2 (5 bases). Germline loops: CDR1 SQVTM, CDR2 ANQGSEA. V was trimmed by 3 bases and J by 5 bases, leaving 10 bases between them. This CDR3 spans 12 amino acids. CDR3 in DNA: TGCAGCGTTGACGGGGTAGATGAGACCCAGTACTTC. Encoded protein: CSVDGVDETQYF.

The chain is built from TRBV28 and TRBJ2-1; 7 nucleotides align to TRBD2. This CDR3 spans 15 amino acids. Germline trimming cut 7 bases from V and 5 bases from J; bases unmatched to any gene: 11. CDR1 MDHEN and CDR2 SYDVKM come from the germline V gene. This chain's CDR3 is CASTMGGLRNNEQFF. In nucleotides, the CDR3 is TGTGCCAGCACCATGGGAGGGTTGAGGAACAATGAGCAGTTCTTC.

This clonotype was recorded at least ten times. V is TRBV6-5 and J is TRBJ1-4; no clear D. CDR1 MNHEY and CDR2 SVGAGI come from the germline V gene. V was clipped by 2 bases and J by 5 bases, with 6 bases between them. The CDR3 loop spans 13 amino acids. As DNA, the CDR3 is TGTGCCAGCAGTTACCGGGAGAATGAAAAACTGTTTTTT. Residues: CASSYRENEKLFF.

The chain combines TRBV12-3 or TRBV12-4 with TRBJ1-5, with D maybe TRBD1 (5 bases). The CDR3 totals 15 residues. V shed 3 bases and J shed 2 bases, with 11 bases lying between them. The DNA of the CDR3 is TGTGCCAGCAGTTTCGGCGCCAGGGGCAATCAGCCCCAGCATTTT. This encodes CASSFGARGNQPQHF.

With respect to this clonotype: The germline gene is not matched at one end of the junction; a read error may be the cause. The V and J genes are TRBV5-1 and TRBJ1-2; 10 bases are shared with TRBD1. CDR1 SGHRS and CDR2 YFSETQ come from the germline V gene. This CDR3 has 16 residues. For the CDR3, the DNA is TGCGTCAGCAGCTTGGAAGGGACAGGGGAACGCTATGGCTACACCTTC. It encodes CVSSLEGTGERYGYTF.

This clonotype was detected once. The chain combines TRBV6-2 or TRBV6-3 with TRBJ2-7; either TRBD1 or TRBD2 may supply D (5 bases each). This CDR3 has 14 residues. CDR1 MNHEY and CDR2 SVGEGT come from the germline V gene. The V gene lost 2 bases and the J gene lost 4 bases, with 12 bases spanning the gap. The CDR3 loop reads CASSYTGTNYEQYV. DNA for the CDR3: TGTGCCAGCAGTTACACGGGGACGAATTACGAGCAGTACGTC.

The rearrangement uses TRBV7-3 and TRBJ1-2; D possibly corresponds to TRBD1 (6 bases). V lost 5 bases to trimming and J lost 4 bases, with 20 bases between them. The germline V gene has CDR1 SGHTA and CDR2 FQGTGA. The CDR3 runs 16 residues. CDR3 nucleotides: TGTGCCAGCAGCCCGTGGGGGGGCGAGGATCCCTATGGCTACACCTTC. This codes for CASSPWGGEDPYGYTF.

The rearrangement uses TRBV7-2 and TRBJ1-6; D is possibly TRBD1 (6 bases). Trimming removed 2 bases at V and 1 base at J, with 18 bases between. The CDR3 loop spans 19 amino acids. CDR1 is SGHTA and CDR2 is FQGNSA in the germline V gene. CDR3 amino acids: CASSLPTGLGASYNSPLHF. The CDR3, as DNA: TGTGCCAGCAGCTTACCTACGGGGTTGGGGGCATCCTATAATTCACCCCTCCACTTT.

This clonotype was observed at least ten times. This sequence joins TRBV29-1 and TRBJ2-3, with TRBD1 matching 8 bases. This CDR3 is 14 amino acids long. V was clipped by 6 bases and J by 2 bases; unmatched bases: 7. The germline V gene has CDR1 SQVTM and CDR2 ANQGSEA. This chain's CDR3 is CSVRTGTPTDTQYF. In nucleotides, the CDR3 is TGCAGCGTGCGGACAGGGACTCCCACAGATACGCAGTATTTT.

This clonotype was seen at least ten times. The genes are TRBV12-3 or TRBV12-4 and TRBJ2-5; D ambiguous. Trimming took 5 bases from V and 2 from J, leaving 21 bases between them. The CDR3 loop spans 17 amino acids. CDR3 amino acids: CASSTTSVMTLQETQYF. The DNA for the CDR3 is TGTGCCAGCAGTACGACTTCAGTTATGACCTTACAAGAGACCCAGTACTTC.

V usage is TRBV3-1 and J usage is TRBJ2-7; 9 nucleotides agree with TRBD1. Judging by the DNA end, TRBJ2-4 fits better; the J call may be wrong. Looked up from germline, CDR1 is LGHDT and CDR2 is YNNKEL (reference sequence). The CDR3 sequence is 16 residues long. Written as DNA, the CDR3 is TGTGCCAGCAGCCCCGGGACAGGGAAGGGATGGAACATTCAGTACTTC. It specifies CASSPGTGKGWNIQYF.

The chain couples TRBV29-1 to TRBJ2-7; no definite D call. Looked up from germline, CDR1 is SQVTM and CDR2 is ANQGSEA. V gave up 0 bases and J gave up 6 bases, with 18 bases separating them. This CDR3 contains 15 residues. CDR3 residues: CSVEDLGKRLGEQYF. The CDR3 nucleotides read TGCAGCGTTGAAGATCTGGGCAAGAGGTTGGGCGAGCAGTACTTC.

The chain uses TRBV5-5 and TRBJ1-5; unclear D gene. V was clipped by 1 base and J by 0 bases, with 8 bases between them. This CDR3 is 15 amino acids long. The germline V gene encodes CDR1 SGHKS and CDR2 YYEKEE (reference sequence). The CDR3, as DNA: TGTGCCAGCAGCTTGTTGTCCTATAGCAATCAGCCCCAGCATTTT. It codes for CASSLLSYSNQPQHF.

As concerns this clonotype: A read error is possible here, since a much larger clone lies one base away. The V gene is TRBV10-3, the J gene TRBJ2-4; the D gene is possibly TRBD1 (6 bases). Germline CDR1 is ENHRY and CDR2 is SYGVKD. This CDR3 comprises 15 residues. The CDR3: CATLARGTGYHEQCF. The DNA of the CDR3 is TGTGCCACCCTGGCTCGCGGCACAGGGTACCACGAGCAGTGCTTC.

This clonotype was detected many times. The chain links TRBV29-1 to TRBJ2-1; 12 bases map to TRBD2. Trimming took 6 bases from V and 2 from J; bases not matched to a gene: 14. The CDR3 has 18 residues. Germline V gene data show CDR1 as SQVTM and CDR2 as ANQGSEA. The CDR3 DNA is TGCAGCGTCGATGGACTAGCGGGGTACGTCTCCGCCTACAATGAGCAGTTCTTC. It is translated as CSVDGLAGYVSAYNEQFF.

This clonotype was found a few times. The chain has TRBV5-1 and TRBJ2-7; maybe TRBD1 (6 bases). V shed 0 bases and J shed 2 bases, with 18 bases lying between them. CDR1 is SGHRS, CDR2 YFSETQ, per germline. The CDR3 extends over 17 amino acids. In DNA form, the CDR3 reads TGCGCCAGCAGCTTGGCCCGACAGGCCTATTCAACCTACGAGCAGTACTTC. It yields the protein CASSLARQAYSTYEQYF.

In this sample, this clonotype turned up a few times. This chain uses TRBV6-5 with TRBJ2-3; 12 nucleotides line up with TRBD2. Germline values: CDR1 MNHEY, CDR2 SVGAGI. The CDR3 has 19 amino acids. V was pared by 2 bases and J by 0 bases, with 9 bases of the junction left unmatched. The CDR3 loop is CASSYPRLAGATSTDTQYF. The CDR3 nucleotides are TGTGCCAGCAGTTACCCCAGACTAGCGGGAGCTACTAGCACAGATACGCAGTATTTT.

This clonotype occurred a few times. The chain uses TRBV20-1 and TRBJ2-1; tentative D call: TRBD2 (6 bases). The CDR3 covers 16 residues. Germline values: CDR1 DFQATT, CDR2 SNEGSKA (reference sequence). V was clipped by 3 bases and J by 3 bases, with 18 bases between them. The CDR3 DNA follows: TGCAGTGCTAGCTTGGGGGGATCGGGTCTCTACAATGAGCAGTTCTTC. It encodes CSASLGGSGLYNEQFF.

This clonotype was seen more than once but under ten times. The chain carries TRBV12-3 or TRBV12-4 and TRBJ2-3; 10 bases agree with TRBD2. The CDR3 sequence is 16 residues long. The V and J ends lost 6 bases and 4 bases, in that order; junction bases with no gene match: 10. The CDR3 sequence: CASSLSSSGGPDTQYF. The CDR3 nucleotides are TGTGCCAGCAGCCTAAGTTCTAGCGGGGGCCCAGATACGCAGTATTTT.

This rearrangement joins TRBV4-2 to TRBJ1-2, with a weak D call TRBD1 (5 bases). The V and J ends lost 0 bases and 4 bases respectively, with 9 bases between them. Per the germline V gene, CDR1 is LGHNA and CDR2 is YNFKEQ. CDR3 length: 14 amino acids. This CDR3 reads CASSQDRQFYGYTF. The CDR3 DNA reads as TGTGCCAGCAGCCAAGATCGACAGTTCTATGGCTACACCTTC.

The V gene is TRBV11-3, the J gene TRBJ1-1; maybe TRBD1 (5 bases). The CDR3 spans 15 residues. V was shortened by 1 base and J by 4 bases, with 13 bases between the two germline ends. CDR1 is SGHNT and CDR2 is YENEEA in the germline V gene. The CDR3, as DNA: TGTGCCAGCAGCTTAGGCAGGGATGTGGGCACTGAAGCTTTCTTT. It is translated as CASSLGRDVGTEAFF.

The rearrangement uses TRBV12-3 or TRBV12-4 and TRBJ2-4, with D perhaps matching TRBD1 (8 bases). The CDR3 runs to 16 residues. Trimming pared 6 bases from V and 6 bases from J, leaving 21 bases between. CDR3 region: CASSMGGTGSGNIQYF. CDR3 DNA sequence: TGTGCCAGCAGCATGGGGGGGACAGGCAGCGGAAACATTCAGTACTTC.

CDR3 nucleotide sequence: TGTGCCAGCAGCCAAGATCATAGAAACCAAGAGACCCAGTACTTC. Residues: CASSQDHRNQETQYF. V is TRBV3-1 and J is TRBJ2-5; D ambiguous. V shed 0 bases and J shed 0 bases, with 8 bases lying between them. Per the germline V gene, CDR1 is LGHDT and CDR2 is YNNKEL (reference sequence). The CDR3 totals 15 residues.